This record looks at one T cell receptor (beta chain) sequence and its context. The specificity of this receptor is unknown. There are no base qualities to consult, and no much larger clone falls within one base. Another Seattle source contributed samples from volunteer blood donors who had recovered from COVID-19. Collaborating institutions collected whole blood in K2EDTA tubes following their own protocols. For TCRbeta analysis, collaborators shipped samples in one of three forms: frozen whole blood, isolated PBMCs, or DNA extracted from either of those sample types. Between the V and J ends, shortened by 1 base and 5 bases respectively, the junction contains 4 bases. Including cysteine and phenylalanine, the CDR3 has 12 amino acids. The only DNA kept is the CDR3, 36 bases in frame from the first base. The germline V gene (reference sequence) supplies CDR1 LGHDT and CDR2 YNNKEL. This specimen comes from a study of blood T cell repertoires in COVID-19 (dated by TCRdb to 2020 to 2021). In the study overall: The collaborator samples originated in the United States, Italy and Spain and spanned the acute and convalescent phases of COVID-19. The prospective study material was composed of cDNA or gDNA derived from T cells, B-cell-depleted T cells, or PBMCs. Subjects who had been exposed to COVID-19, were actively infected with it, or had recovered from it provided the deeply sampled blood TCRbeta repertoires that made up the dataset. The repertoires were released in a freely available public database intended as a resource for research on the immune response to SARS-CoV-2. The samples were drawn from two sources: the first 160 participants of the ongoing ImmuneRACE study, and 1,200 or so subjects contributed by 6 global collaborators. Nearly every sample came with metadata listing a de-identified subject ID, COVID-19 status, age in years and sex. Where HLA class I and class II types were available, the types were taken from metadata supplied by the sample provider, not from assay-based typing. Broader findings and caveats from the paper: How much clinical and demographic metadata was included differed by source and by participant, and the metadata was provided uncurated.

The immunoSEQ Assay, a bias-controlled multiplex PCR, was used to amplify TCRbeta CDR3 regions from genomic DNA. The source study handled its data this way. Within the assay, amplification of reference gene primers was used to estimate how many nucleated cells each sample contained. To quantify the absolute abundance of each unique TCRbeta CDR3 rearrangement, sequence reads were collapsed and filtered. Productive Simpson clonality was computed per sample as the square root of Simpson's diversity index over productive rearrangements. TCRdb stores this immuneACCESS table with in-frame sequences only. Part of the clones is absent; in the studies checked, under half of the shortfall reflects unresolved V genes, and no reason is known for the rest. V and J calls plus clone size are reproduced from that table; the DNA served to infer D and trimming. The table for this sample lists 200,000 to 300,000 clones; more than 75% of them were counted only once. Of the sample, about 10% is held by the ten largest clones.

The sequenced sample consisted of peripheral blood. The receptor comes from a middle-aged man who had recovered from COVID-19. The rearrangement joined TRBV3-1 (or the pseudogene TRBV3-2) to TRBJ2-3, with the D gene call left open. The CDR3 sequence is CASSQGRDTQYF. The nucleotide sequence reads as follows: TGTGCCAGCAGCCAAGGGAGAGATACGCAGTATTTT.